What follows are 7 T cell receptor beta chains derived from one specimen sequenced in a study of shared clonotypes between healthy human individuals. Assay: immunoSEQ multiplex PCR; the TCRdb copy retains only in-frame clones and omits some. The profile shows more than 500,000 clones, approximately 95% of them singletons. What was sequenced was naive CD4+ T cells sorted from blood. The subset denotes: CD45RA+ positively selected. Every receptor here comes from a woman in her twenties or thirties in good health.

This chain connects TRBV10-3 to TRBJ2-5; 8 nucleotides agree with TRBD1. Gene TRBJ2-7 matches the end of the DNA better, so the J call may be wrong. Germline CDR1 reads ENHRY; CDR2 reads SYGVKD. This CDR3 is 16 amino acids long. The CDR3 DNA follows: TGTGCCATCAGTGAGGGACAGGGCGGGTATTCCTACGAGCAGTACTTC. Translated: CAISEGQGGYSYEQYF.

The J gene is TRBJ1-1, the V gene TRBV28; 10 bases agree with TRBD1. The J segment lost 0 bases and the V segment lost 8 bases, leaving 0 bases of the junction unmatched. The CDR3 is 13 residues long. Germline lookup yields CDR1 MDHEN and CDR2 SYDVKM. The CDR3 nucleotides are TGTGCCAGCGGACAGGGGGTGAACACTGAAGCTTTCTTT. Its translation: CASGQGVNTEAFF.

This clone occurred once. The rearrangement links TRBV19 to TRBJ1-6; no definite D call. V lost 6 bases, J lost 7 bases, and 7 bases lay in between. Looked up from germline, CDR1 is LNHDA and CDR2 is SQIVND (reference sequence). This CDR3 is built from 12 residues. CDR3 loop: CASRVNNSPLHF. The CDR3 DNA reads as TGTGCCAGTAGGGTGAACAATTCACCCCTCCACTTT.

The chain has TRBV10-2 and TRBJ2-7; no reliable D call. The V gene's germline CDR1 is WSHSY and CDR2 SAAADI. The CDR3 has 13 amino acids. V was cut by 2 bases and J by 0 bases, with 5 bases left in between. For the CDR3, the DNA is TGCGCCAGCAGTGAGAACTTCTCCTACGAGCAGTACTTC. Translated: CASSENFSYEQYF.

The rearrangement joins TRBV5-1 to TRBJ2-5; 7 bases are shared with TRBD1. The end of the DNA is better explained by TRBJ2-7, so the J call may be wrong. CDR1 and CDR2 (germline): SGHRS, YFSETQ. This CDR3 contains 16 residues. The CDR3 loop is CASSLARDRISYEQYF. CDR3 DNA: TGCGCCAGCAGCTTGGCCCGGGACAGAATCTCCTACGAGCAGTACTTC.

The chain links TRBV29-1 to TRBJ2-7; TRBD1 matches 9 bases. The CDR3 length is 14 residues. J lost 5 bases, V lost 7 bases, and 12 bases had no gene match. Germline loops: CDR1 SQVTM, CDR2 ANQGSEA. CDR3 nucleotide sequence: TGCAGCGGAGGTTCGGGACAGGGCCAGAACGAGCAGTACTTC. It translates to CSGGSGQGQNEQYF.

The chain couples TRBV5-5 to TRBJ2-7; no definite D call. V was shortened by 4 bases and J by 2 bases, with 4 bases between the two germline ends. This CDR3 comprises 11 residues. CDR1 is SGHKS and CDR2 is YYEKEE in the germline V gene (reference sequence). The CDR3 DNA follows: TGTGCCAGCAGCCAGACCTACGAGCAGTACTTC. This codes for CASSQTYEQYF. The full variable domain, in which reference TRBV5-5 and TRBJ2-7 provide the parts outside the CDR3, is DAGVTQSPTHLIKTRGQQVTLRCSPISGHKSVSWYQQVLGQGPQFIFQYYEKEERGRGNFPDRFSARQFPNYSSELNVNALLLGDSALYLCASSQTYEQYFGPGTRLTVT.